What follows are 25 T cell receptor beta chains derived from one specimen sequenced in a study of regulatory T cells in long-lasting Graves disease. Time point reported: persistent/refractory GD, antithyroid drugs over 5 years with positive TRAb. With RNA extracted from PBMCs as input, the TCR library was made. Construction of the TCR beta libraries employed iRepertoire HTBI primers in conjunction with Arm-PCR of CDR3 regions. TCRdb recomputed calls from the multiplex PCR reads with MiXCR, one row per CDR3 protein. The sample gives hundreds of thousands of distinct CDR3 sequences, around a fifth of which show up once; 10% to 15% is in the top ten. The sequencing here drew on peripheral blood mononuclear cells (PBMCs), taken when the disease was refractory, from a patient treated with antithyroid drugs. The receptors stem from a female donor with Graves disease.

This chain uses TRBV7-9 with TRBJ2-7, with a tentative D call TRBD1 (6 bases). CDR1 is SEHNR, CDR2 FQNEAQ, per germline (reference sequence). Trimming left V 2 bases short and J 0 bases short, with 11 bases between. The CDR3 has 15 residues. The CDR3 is CASSLYAGASYEQYF. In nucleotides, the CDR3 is TGTGCCAGCAGCTTATACGCAGGGGCCTCCTACGAGCAGTACTTC.

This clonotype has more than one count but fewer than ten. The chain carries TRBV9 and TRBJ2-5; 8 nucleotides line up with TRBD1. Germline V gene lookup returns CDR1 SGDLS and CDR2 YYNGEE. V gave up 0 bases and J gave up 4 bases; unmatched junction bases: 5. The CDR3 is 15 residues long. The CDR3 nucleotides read TGTGCCAGCAGCGTAGGCCCAGGGGGCCTAGAGACCCAGTACTTC. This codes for CASSVGPGGLETQYF. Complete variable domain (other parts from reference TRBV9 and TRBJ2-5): DSGVTQTPKHLITATGQRVTLRCSPRSGDLSVYWYQQSLDQGLQFLIQYYNGEERAKGNILERFSAQQFPDLHSELNLSSLELGDSALYFCASSVGPGGLETQYFGPGTRLLVL.

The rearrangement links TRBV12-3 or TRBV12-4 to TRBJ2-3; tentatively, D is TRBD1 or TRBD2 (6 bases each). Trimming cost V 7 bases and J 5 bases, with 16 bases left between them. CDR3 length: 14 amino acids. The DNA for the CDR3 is TGTGCCAGCACCAGGAGGGGGGTCGGAGATACGCAGTATTTT. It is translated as CASTRRGVGDTQYF.

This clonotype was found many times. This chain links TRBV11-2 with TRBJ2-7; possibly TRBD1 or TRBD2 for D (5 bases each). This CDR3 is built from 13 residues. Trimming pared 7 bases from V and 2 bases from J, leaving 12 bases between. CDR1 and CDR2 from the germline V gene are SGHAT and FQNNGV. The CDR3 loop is CASTRGSTYEQYF. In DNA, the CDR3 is TGTGCCAGCACCCGGGGCAGCACCTACGAGCAGTACTTC.

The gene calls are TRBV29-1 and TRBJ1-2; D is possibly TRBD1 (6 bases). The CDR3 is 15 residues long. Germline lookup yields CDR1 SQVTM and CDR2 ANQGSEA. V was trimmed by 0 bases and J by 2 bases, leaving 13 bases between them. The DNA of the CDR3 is TGCAGCGTTGAAGATCTTGTCAGGGGAAACTATGGCTACACCTTC. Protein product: CSVEDLVRGNYGYTF.

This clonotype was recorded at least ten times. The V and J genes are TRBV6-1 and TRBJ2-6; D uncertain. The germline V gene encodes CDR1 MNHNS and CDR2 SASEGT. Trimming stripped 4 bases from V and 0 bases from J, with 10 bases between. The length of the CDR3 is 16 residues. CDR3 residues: CASSGPSFSGANVLTF. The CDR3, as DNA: TGTGCCAGCAGTGGTCCTTCTTTCTCTGGGGCCAACGTCCTGACTTTC.

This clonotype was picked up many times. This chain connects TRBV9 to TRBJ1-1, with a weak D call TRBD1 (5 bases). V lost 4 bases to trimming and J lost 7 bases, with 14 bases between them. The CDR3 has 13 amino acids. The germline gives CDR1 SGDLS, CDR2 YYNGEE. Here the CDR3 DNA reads TGTGCCAGCAGCCCTGACGCAGGGAGTGAAGCTTTCTTT. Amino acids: CASSPDAGSEAFF.

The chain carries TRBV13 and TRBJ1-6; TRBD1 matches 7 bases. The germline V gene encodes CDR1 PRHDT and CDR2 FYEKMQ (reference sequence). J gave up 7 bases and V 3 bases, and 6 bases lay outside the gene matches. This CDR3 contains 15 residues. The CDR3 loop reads CASSFEDRKNSPLHF. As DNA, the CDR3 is TGTGCCAGCAGCTTCGAGGACAGGAAAAATTCACCCCTCCACTTT.

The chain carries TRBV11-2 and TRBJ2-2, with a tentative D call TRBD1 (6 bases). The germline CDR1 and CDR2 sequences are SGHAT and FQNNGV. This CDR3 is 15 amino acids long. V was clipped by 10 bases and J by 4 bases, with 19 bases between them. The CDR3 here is CAILGPGESTGELFF. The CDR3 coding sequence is TGTGCCATCCTAGGGCCAGGGGAGAGCACCGGGGAGCTGTTTTTT.

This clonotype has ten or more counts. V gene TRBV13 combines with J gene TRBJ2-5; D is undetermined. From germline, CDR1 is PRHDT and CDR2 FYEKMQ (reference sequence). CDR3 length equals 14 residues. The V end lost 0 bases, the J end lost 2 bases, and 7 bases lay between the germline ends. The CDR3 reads CASSLGPSQETQYF. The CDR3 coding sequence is TGTGCCAGCAGCTTAGGGCCGTCACAAGAGACCCAGTACTTC.

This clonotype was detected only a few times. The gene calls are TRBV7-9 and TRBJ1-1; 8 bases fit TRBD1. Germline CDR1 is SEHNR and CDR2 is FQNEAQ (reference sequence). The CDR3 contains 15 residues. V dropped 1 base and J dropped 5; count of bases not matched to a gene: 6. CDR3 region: CASSLGDRPGTEAFF. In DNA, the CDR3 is TGTGCCAGCAGCTTAGGGGACAGGCCAGGGACTGAAGCTTTCTTT. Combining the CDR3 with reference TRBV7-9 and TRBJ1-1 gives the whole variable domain DTGVSQNPRHKITKRGQNVTFRCDPISEHNRLYWYRQTLGQGPEFLTYFQNEAQLEKSRLLSDRFSAERPKGSFSTLEIQRTEQGDSAMYLCASSLGDRPGTEAFFGQGTRLTVV.

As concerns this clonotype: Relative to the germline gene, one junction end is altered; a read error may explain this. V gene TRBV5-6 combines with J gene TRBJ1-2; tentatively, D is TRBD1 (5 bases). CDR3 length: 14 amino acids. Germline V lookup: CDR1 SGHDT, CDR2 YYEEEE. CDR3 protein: CASGFGASRYGYTF. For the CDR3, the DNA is TGTGCCAGCGGCTTCGGGGCAAGTAGGTATGGCTACACCTTC.

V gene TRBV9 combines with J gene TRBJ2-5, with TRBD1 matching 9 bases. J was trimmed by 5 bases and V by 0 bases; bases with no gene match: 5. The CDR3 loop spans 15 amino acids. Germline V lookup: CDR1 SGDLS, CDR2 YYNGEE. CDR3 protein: CASSVVGTGSETQYF. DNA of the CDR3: TGTGCCAGCAGCGTAGTGGGGACAGGGTCCGAGACCCAGTACTTC.

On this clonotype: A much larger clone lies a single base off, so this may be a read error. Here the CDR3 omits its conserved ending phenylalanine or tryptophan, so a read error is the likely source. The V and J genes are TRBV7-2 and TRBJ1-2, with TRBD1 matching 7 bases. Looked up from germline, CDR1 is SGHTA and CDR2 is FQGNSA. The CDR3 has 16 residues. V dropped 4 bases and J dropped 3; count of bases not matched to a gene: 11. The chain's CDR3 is CASSYGQASSDYGYTS. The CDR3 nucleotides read TGTGCCAGCAGCTACGGACAGGCCTCGTCGGACTATGGCTACACCTCC.

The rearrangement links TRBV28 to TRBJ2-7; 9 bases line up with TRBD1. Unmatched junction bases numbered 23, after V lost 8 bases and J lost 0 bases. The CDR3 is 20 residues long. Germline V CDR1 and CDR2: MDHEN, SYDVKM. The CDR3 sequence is CASSSFTEGQGRGPSYEQYF. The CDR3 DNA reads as TGTGCCAGCTCTAGTTTCACGGAAGGACAGGGGAGGGGACCCTCCTACGAGCAGTACTTC.

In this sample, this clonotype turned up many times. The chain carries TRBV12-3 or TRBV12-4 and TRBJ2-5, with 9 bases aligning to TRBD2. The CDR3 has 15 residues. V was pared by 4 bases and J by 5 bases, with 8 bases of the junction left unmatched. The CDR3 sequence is CASSSGRGGEETQYF. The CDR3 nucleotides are TGTGCCAGCAGTTCCGGGCGGGGGGGCGAGGAGACCCAGTACTTC.

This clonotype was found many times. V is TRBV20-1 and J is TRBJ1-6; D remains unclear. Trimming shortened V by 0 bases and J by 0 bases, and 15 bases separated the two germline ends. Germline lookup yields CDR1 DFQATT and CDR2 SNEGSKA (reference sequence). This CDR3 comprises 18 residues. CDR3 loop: CSARDDLKRISYNSPLHF. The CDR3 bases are TGCAGTGCTAGAGATGACCTAAAGAGGATCTCCTATAATTCACCCCTCCACTTT.

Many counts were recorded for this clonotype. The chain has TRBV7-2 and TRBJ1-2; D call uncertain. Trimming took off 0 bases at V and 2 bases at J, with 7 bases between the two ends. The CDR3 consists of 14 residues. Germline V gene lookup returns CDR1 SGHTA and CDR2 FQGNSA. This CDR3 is CASSLAWRNYGYTF. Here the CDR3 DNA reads TGTGCCAGCAGCTTAGCGTGGAGAAACTATGGCTACACCTTC.

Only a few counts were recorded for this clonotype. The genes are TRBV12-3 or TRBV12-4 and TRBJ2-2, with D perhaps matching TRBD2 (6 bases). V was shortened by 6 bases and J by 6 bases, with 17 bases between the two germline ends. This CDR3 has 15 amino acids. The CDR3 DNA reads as TGTGCCAGCAGCCCTCGACTAGAATGGTCCGGGGAGCTGTTTTTT. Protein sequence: CASSPRLEWSGELFF.

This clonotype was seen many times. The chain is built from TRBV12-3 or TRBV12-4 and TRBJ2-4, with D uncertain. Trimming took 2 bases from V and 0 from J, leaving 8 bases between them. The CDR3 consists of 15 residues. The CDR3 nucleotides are TGTGCCAGCAGTTTAAGAAGTATAGCCAAAAACATTCAGTACTTC. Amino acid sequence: CASSLRSIAKNIQYF.

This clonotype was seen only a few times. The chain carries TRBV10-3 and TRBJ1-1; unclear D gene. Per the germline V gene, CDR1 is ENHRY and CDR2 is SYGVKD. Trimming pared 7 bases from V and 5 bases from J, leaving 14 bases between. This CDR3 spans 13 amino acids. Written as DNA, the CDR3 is TGTGCCATCACCCGGGAACGAGATACTGAAGCTTTCTTT. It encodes CAITRERDTEAFF.

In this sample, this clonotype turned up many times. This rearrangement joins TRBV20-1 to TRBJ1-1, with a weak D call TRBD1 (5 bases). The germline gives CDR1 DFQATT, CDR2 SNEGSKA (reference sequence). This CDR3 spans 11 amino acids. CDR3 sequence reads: CRAGINTEAFF. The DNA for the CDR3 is TGCAGGGCAGGGATCAACACTGAAGCTTTCTTT.

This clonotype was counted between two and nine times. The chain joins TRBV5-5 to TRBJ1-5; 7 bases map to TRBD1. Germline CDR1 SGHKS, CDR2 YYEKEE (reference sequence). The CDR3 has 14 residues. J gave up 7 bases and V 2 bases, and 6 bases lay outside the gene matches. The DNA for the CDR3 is TGTGCCAGCAGCTTAGGGGACAGACTCCAGCCCCAGCATTTT. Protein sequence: CASSLGDRLQPQHF.

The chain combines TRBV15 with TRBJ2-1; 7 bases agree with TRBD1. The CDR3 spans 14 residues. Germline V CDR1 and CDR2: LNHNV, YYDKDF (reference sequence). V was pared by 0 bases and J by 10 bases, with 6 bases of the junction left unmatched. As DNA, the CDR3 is TGTGCCACCAGCAGAGATTACGACAGGGCCGAGCAGTTCTTC. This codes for CATSRDYDRAEQFF.

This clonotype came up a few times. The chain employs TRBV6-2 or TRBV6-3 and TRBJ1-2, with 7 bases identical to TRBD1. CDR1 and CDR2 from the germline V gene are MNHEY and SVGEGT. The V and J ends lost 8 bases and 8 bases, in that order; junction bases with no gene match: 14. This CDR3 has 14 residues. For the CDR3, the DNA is TGTGCCAGCCCCAGGGGGGGATATTTATACGGCTACACCTTC. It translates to CASPRGGYLYGYTF.